This is a list of T cell receptor beta chains from one sample in a study of T cells after yellow fever vaccination. TCRdb independently ran MiXCR on the 5' RACE reads; one entry per CDR3 protein. The sample yields 150,000 to 200,000 distinct CDR3 sequences, 7% to 10% seen once. The specimen comprised CD8+ T cells sorted from PBMCs, sampled 45 days after the yellow fever booster vaccination. The receptors shown here come from a man between 18 and 35 years old who received the YFV17D yellow fever vaccine. CDR3s leave out the opening cysteine and the closing phenylalanine or tryptophan. Expanded clones get a size class; other rows say once, few or many, or leave the size out.

len: 10; abundance: few; v_gene: TRBV5-1; j_gene: TRBJ2-2; CDR3aa: ASGLSGGELF
len: 15; abundance: -; v_gene: TRBV7-2; j_gene: TRBJ2-3; CDR3aa: ASSLGISGFHTDTQY
len: 14; abundance: few; v_gene: TRBV6-5; j_gene: TRBJ1-2; CDR3aa: ASSYSGGRANYGYT
len: 12; abundance: many; v_gene: TRBV7-2; j_gene: TRBJ2-5; CDR3aa: ASTIGGGRVTQY
len: 14; abundance: -; v_gene: TRBV19; j_gene: TRBJ2-7; CDR3aa: ASSILPTSPHYEQY
len: 12; abundance: many; v_gene: TRBV6-2/TRBV6-3; j_gene: TRBJ2-5; CDR3aa: ASSSLLREDVLY
len: 13; abundance: many; v_gene: TRBV12-3/TRBV12-4; j_gene: TRBJ2-3; CDR3aa: ASSLGTTRADTQY
len: 14; abundance: few; v_gene: TRBV5-1; j_gene: TRBJ1-2; CDR3aa: ASSLDFSGTDYGYT
len: 14; abundance: few; v_gene: TRBV7-6; j_gene: TRBJ2-5; CDR3aa: ASSSFGTGYGETQY
len: 12; abundance: -; v_gene: TRBV6-5; j_gene: TRBJ1-2; CDR3aa: ASSNRVTGYGYT
len: 10; abundance: many; v_gene: TRBV7-9; j_gene: TRBJ2-7; CDR3aa: ASSLGTYEQY
len: 14; abundance: many; v_gene: TRBV7-2; j_gene: TRBJ2-1; CDR3aa: ASSLARLAGDNEQF
len: 14; abundance: -; v_gene: TRBV12-3/TRBV12-4; j_gene: TRBJ1-2; CDR3aa: ASSFGQGVTVYGYT
len: 14; abundance: -; v_gene: TRBV3-1; j_gene: TRBJ2-3; CDR3aa: ASSPTSGGTWDTQY
len: 13; abundance: few; v_gene: TRBV7-9; j_gene: TRBJ1-6; CDR3aa: ASSRYQVPGSPLH
len: 13; abundance: -; v_gene: TRBV5-5; j_gene: TRBJ1-3; CDR3aa: ASSPDSSSGNTIY
len: 12; abundance: -; v_gene: TRBV9; j_gene: TRBJ2-5; CDR3aa: ASTRGDSEETQY